Listed here is a single TCR beta chain. Its target is unknown. Regions amplified from RNA transcripts were the TCR beta CDR3 regions. The study used the HTBI primer set for a first-round RT-PCR of the TCR CDR3. TCRdb re-called the multiplex PCR reads with MiXCR, one entry per CDR3 protein. The sample lists about 270,000 distinct CDR3 sequences, approximately 21% seen once, with 50% to 75% in the top ten. From germline, CDR1 is SEHNR and CDR2 FQNEAQ (reference sequence). The length of the CDR3 is 14 residues. Trimming shortened V by 1 base and J by 3 bases, and 10 bases separated the two germline ends. Each diagnosis drew on symptoms, thyroxine, TRAb, thyroid ultrasound and orbital computed tomography findings. This sample is drawn from a study of T cells in Graves' hyperthyroidism and ophthalmopathy. Study-wide context: Peripheral blood was obtained at initial diagnosis, preceding any treatment.

Whole-study findings and limits: Ophthalmopathy and stable hyperthyroidism were separated by a 13 V-J model. Ophthalmopathy, which appeared later, was predicted by the model a median about 6 months before onset.

Sequences were obtained from blood. V usage is TRBV7-9 and J usage is TRBJ2-7; tentative D call: TRBD1 (5 bases). This receptor was taken from a man in his thirties or forties with Graves' ophthalmopathy. This CDR3 is CASSLEVGRYEQYF. The CDR3, as DNA: TGTGCCAGCAGCTTAGAAGTGGGGCGCTACGAGCAGTACTTC.